This paragraph reports one T cell receptor (beta chain). What it binds is unknown. The data derive from a study of T cell responses to AZD1222 COVID-19 vaccine. Whole-study results and caveats: A mostly white British donor set with more females was recruited, and clonal diversity was possibly underestimated.

The data were produced by immunoSEQ multiplex PCR, yet TCRdb's version contains in-frame clones alone and is incomplete. The sample contains around 130,000 clones, 93% of which appear only once. The TCR comes from an adult in good health. Sample: peripheral blood, taken on day 0 of AZD1222 vaccination.

Written as DNA, the CDR3 is TGTGCCAGCAGCTTGAAGGGTCACACAGATACGCAGTATTTT. Protein sequence: CASSLKGHTDTQYF. This rearrangement joins TRBV5-8 to TRBJ2-3, with no clear D. In germline, CDR1 is SGHTS, CDR2 YDEGEE. CDR3 size: 14 residues. V lost 1 base and J 2 bases, leaving 8 bases between the germline ends.